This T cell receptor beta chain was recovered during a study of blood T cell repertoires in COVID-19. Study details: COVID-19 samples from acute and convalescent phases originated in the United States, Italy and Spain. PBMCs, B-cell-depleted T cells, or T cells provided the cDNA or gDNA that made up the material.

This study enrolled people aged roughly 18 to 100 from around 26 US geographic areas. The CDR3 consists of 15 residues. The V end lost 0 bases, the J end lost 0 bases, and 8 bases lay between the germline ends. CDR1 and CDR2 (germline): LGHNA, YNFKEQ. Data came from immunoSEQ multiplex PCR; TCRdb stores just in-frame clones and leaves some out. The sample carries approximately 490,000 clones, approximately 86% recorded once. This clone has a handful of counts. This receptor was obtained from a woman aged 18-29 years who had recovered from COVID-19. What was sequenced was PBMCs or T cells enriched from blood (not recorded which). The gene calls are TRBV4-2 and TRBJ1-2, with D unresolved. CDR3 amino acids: CASSQDQASNYGYTF. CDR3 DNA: TGTGCCAGCAGCCAAGATCAGGCTTCTAACTATGGCTACACCTTC.